This TCR beta chain emerged from a study of hypomethylating agent response in myelodysplastic syndrome. Using immunoSEQ multiplex PCR, the repertoire was profiled, and TCRdb retains in-frame clones only, with some absent. This table holds 4,500 to 7,000 clones, around 78% found once. As to this clone: An end of the junction does not agree with germline; a read error may underlie this.

From germline, CDR1 is SGHRS and CDR2 YFSETQ. The length of the CDR3 is 15 residues. V usage is TRBV5-1 and J usage is TRBJ2-7; 10 bases map to TRBD1. The TCR originated in a human donor with myelodysplastic syndrome. Here the sequenced sample was bone marrow, taken before or after starting hypomethylating agent treatment for myelodysplastic syndrome (not recorded which). For the CDR3, the DNA is TGCGCCAGCAGCTACCTCGGGGGACAGGGGTCCGATAACGACTTC. Translating gives CASSYLGGQGSDNDF.